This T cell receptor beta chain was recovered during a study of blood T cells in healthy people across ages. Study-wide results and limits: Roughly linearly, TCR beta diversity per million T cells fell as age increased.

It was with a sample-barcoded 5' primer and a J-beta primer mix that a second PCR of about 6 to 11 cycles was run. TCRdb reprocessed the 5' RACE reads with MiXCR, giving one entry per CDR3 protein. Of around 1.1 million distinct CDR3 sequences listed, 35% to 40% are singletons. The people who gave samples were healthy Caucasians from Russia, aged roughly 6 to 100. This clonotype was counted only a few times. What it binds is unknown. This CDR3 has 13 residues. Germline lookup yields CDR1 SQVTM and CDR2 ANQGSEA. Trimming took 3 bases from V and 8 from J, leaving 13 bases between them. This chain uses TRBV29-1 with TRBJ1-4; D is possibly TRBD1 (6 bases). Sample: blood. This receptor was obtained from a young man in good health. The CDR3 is CSVDAGVEEKLFF. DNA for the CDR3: TGCAGCGTTGACGCAGGGGTGGAGGAAAAACTGTTTTTT.